The next 24 T cell receptor beta chains were all read from a single sample in a study of identical twins. MiXCR, run by TCRdb on the 5' RACE reads, gives a single entry per CDR3 protein. Of roughly 490,000 distinct CDR3 sequences in the sample, 14% were seen once. The same sample was also used in a study of yellow fever vaccine responses in identical twins.

Material: CD4+ T cells sorted from blood. These receptors were taken from a young woman in good health.

This clonotype was counted ten times or more. The genes are TRBV2 and TRBJ2-5, with unresolved D. The CDR3 is made up of 12 amino acids. V dropped 7 bases and J dropped 5 bases, with 11 bases sitting between them. CDR1 and CDR2 from the germline V gene are SNHLY and FYNNEI. The CDR3 is CASNGVTETQYF. DNA for the CDR3: TGTGCCAGCAACGGTGTTACTGAGACCCAGTACTTC.

In this sample, this clonotype turned up many times. V gene TRBV29-1 combines with J gene TRBJ2-5; 9 nucleotides agree with TRBD2. There are 13 residues in the CDR3. Germline V gene sequence: CDR1 SQVTM, CDR2 ANQGSEA. V lost 6 bases to trimming and J lost 5 bases; unmatched junction nucleotides: 7. The CDR3 DNA reads TGCAGCGTCGTTAGCGGGAGTGACGAGACCCAGTACTTC. Translated: CSVVSGSDETQYF.

This clonotype was seen only a few times. The chain joins TRBV6-1 to TRBJ2-1; 16 bases line up with TRBD2. This CDR3 spans 15 amino acids. Germline V CDR1 and CDR2: MNHNS, SASEGT. The ends lost 6 bases at V and 8 bases at J; junction bases unmatched: 4. The CDR3 reads CASSGTSGRADEQFF. CDR3 sequence (DNA): TGTGCCAGCAGCGGGACTAGCGGGAGGGCCGATGAGCAGTTCTTC.

This clonotype appeared many times. The J gene is TRBJ2-7, the V gene TRBV12-3 or TRBV12-4; 8 bases match TRBD2. The CDR3 has 13 residues. V dropped 3 bases and J dropped 6; count of bases not matched to a gene: 4. The CDR3 region has the DNA TGTGCCAGCAGTTTCGGACTAGCTACCGAGCAGTACTTC. Encoded protein: CASSFGLATEQYF.

The chain uses TRBV28 and TRBJ1-1, with TRBD1 identical over 7 bases. V was clipped by 5 bases and J by 2 bases; unmatched bases: 8. Germline values: CDR1 MDHEN, CDR2 SYDVKM. This CDR3 spans 15 amino acids. CDR3 DNA sequence: TGTGCCAGCAGTACTCCAGGGGGGAGTAACACTGAAGCTTTCTTT. Encoded protein: CASSTPGGSNTEAFF.

This clonotype was seen repeatedly, ten times or more. The V and J genes are TRBV29-1 and TRBJ2-1, with 9 bases lining up with TRBD2. CDR1 is SQVTM, CDR2 ANQGSEA, per germline. This CDR3 has 14 residues. V shed 4 bases, J shed 4 bases, and the junction held 5 bases outside the gene matches. The CDR3 region is CSVVPSGVYNEQFF. CDR3 DNA sequence: TGCAGCGTTGTCCCTAGCGGGGTGTACAATGAGCAGTTCTTC.

The chain recombines TRBV29-1 with TRBJ2-2; D is perhaps TRBD2 (6 bases). The CDR3 covers 13 residues. The V end was cut by 6 bases, the J end by 6 bases, with 14 bases between. Germline loops: CDR1 SQVTM, CDR2 ANQGSEA. CDR3 protein: CSVDGTRAGELFF. In DNA, the CDR3 is TGCAGCGTGGACGGGACTCGCGCCGGGGAGCTGTTTTTT.

The chain couples TRBV24-1 to TRBJ2-1; weak D call: TRBD1 (6 bases). V lost 1 base and J lost 5, with 14 bases in between. Germline loops: CDR1 KGHDR, CDR2 SFDVKD. The CDR3 is 16 amino acids. In DNA, the CDR3 is TGTGCCACCAGTGATTTAGTCAGGGGCGCGAACAATGAGCAGTTCTTC. As protein: CATSDLVRGANNEQFF.

The CDR3, as DNA: TGTGCCAGCAGTTTTGGCCTAGCGGGGGGCTTAGCCAAAAACATTCAGTACTTC. Translation: CASSFGLAGGLAKNIQYF. V is TRBV28 and J is TRBJ2-4; TRBD2 matches at 11 bases. V trimming: 3 bases; J trimming: 0 bases; junction bases outside the gene matches: 7. The CDR3 spans 18 residues. Per germline, CDR1 MDHEN and CDR2 SYDVKM.

This clonotype was counted a few times. The chain uses TRBV5-1 and TRBJ2-7; 8 positions agree with TRBD1. Germline CDR1 and CDR2: SGHRS and YFSETQ. The CDR3 has 15 amino acids. J was trimmed by 7 bases and V by 0 bases; bases with no gene match: 9. The CDR3 nucleotides read TGCGCCAGCAGCTTGGATCCAGGGGGCGTTGGGGAGCAGTACTTC. It specifies CASSLDPGGVGEQYF.

In this sample, this clonotype turned up many times. The rearrangement uses TRBV7-9 and TRBJ2-7, with TRBD1 matching over 8 bases. The length of the CDR3 is 14 residues. Looked up from germline, CDR1 is SEHNR and CDR2 is FQNEAQ (reference sequence). J gave up 8 bases and V 3 bases, and 9 bases lay outside the gene matches. CDR3 bases: TGTGCCAGCAGCTTGGACAGGGTAGATTGGAAGCAGTACTTC. It is translated as CASSLDRVDWKQYF.

The sample holds a few counts of this clonotype. The chain has TRBV3-1 and TRBJ2-5, with 8 bases that match TRBD2. Per the germline V gene, CDR1 is LGHDT and CDR2 is YNNKEL (reference sequence). The V and J ends lost 4 bases and 5 bases, in that order; junction bases with no gene match: 9. CDR3 length equals 15 residues. This CDR3 reads CASSPVGGGLETQYF. Written as DNA, the CDR3 is TGTGCCAGCAGCCCCGTCGGGGGGGGATTGGAGACCCAGTACTTC.

This clonotype has just a few counts. The chain is built from TRBV11-2 and TRBJ2-2, with a weak D call TRBD2 (6 bases). This CDR3 has 15 amino acids. V shed 4 bases and J shed 2 bases, with 11 bases lying between them. CDR1 is SGHAT, CDR2 FQNNGV, per germline. CDR3 sequence: CASSSPGGNTGELFF. The CDR3, as DNA: TGTGCCAGCAGCTCACCCGGGGGTAACACCGGGGAGCTGTTTTTT.

The V gene is TRBV11-3, the J gene TRBJ2-5; the D gene is possibly TRBD2 (5 bases). Germline-derived CDR1 and CDR2 are SGHNT and YENEEA. Between the trimmed V and J ends, which lost 1 base and 2 bases, there was a span of 14 bases. The CDR3 loop spans 16 amino acids. In DNA, the CDR3 is TGTGCCAGCAGCTTAGGTTTTAGCGCCAAACAAGAGACCCAGTACTTC. Amino acids: CASSLGFSAKQETQYF.

This sequence joins TRBV30 and TRBJ2-7; the match to TRBD1 covers 9 bases. The V and J ends lost 8 bases and 3 bases, in that order; junction bases with no gene match: 5. Per germline, CDR1 GTSNPN and CDR2 SVGIG (reference sequence). The CDR3 is 12 amino acids. CDR3: CAGTGSGYEQYF. The CDR3 nucleotides are TGTGCCGGGACAGGGTCGGGCTACGAGCAGTACTTC.

This clonotype was observed many times. The gene calls are TRBV4-3 and TRBJ2-3; D is uncertain. Germline lookup yields CDR1 LGHNA and CDR2 YSLEER. The CDR3 contains 15 residues. V dropped 0 bases and J dropped 2 bases, with 9 bases sitting between them. CDR3 nucleotide sequence: TGCGCCAGCAGCCAAGATTCCCGCAACACAGATACGCAGTATTTT. Translating it yields CASSQDSRNTDTQYF.

At least ten counts were recorded for this clonotype. V gene TRBV4-3 combines with J gene TRBJ2-2; tentative D call: TRBD2 (6 bases). The length of the CDR3 is 15 residues. The germline CDR1 and CDR2 sequences are LGHNA and YSLEER. V shed 4 bases and J shed 5 bases, with 14 bases lying between them. As DNA, the CDR3 is TGCGCCAGCAGCCCCCGGGACTGGAGGACCGGGGAGCTGTTTTTT. Protein product: CASSPRDWRTGELFF.

This clonotype was observed a handful of times. The chain links TRBV28 to TRBJ2-3; D not resolved. The germline CDR1 and CDR2 sequences are MDHEN and SYDVKM. Trimming took 1 base from V and 8 from J, leaving 13 bases between them. The length of the CDR3 is 14 residues. In nucleotides, the CDR3 is TGTGCCAGCAGTTTATCCAAGGTACACGCTACGCAGTATTTT. Translated: CASSLSKVHATQYF.

The rearrangement joins TRBV7-2 to TRBJ2-6, with D maybe TRBD1 (6 bases). Trimming removed 0 bases at V and 3 bases at J, with 12 bases between. This CDR3 comprises 17 residues. Germline V gene lookup returns CDR1 SGHTA and CDR2 FQGNSA. This chain's CDR3 is CASSLAGWGRGANVLTF. CDR3 DNA sequence: TGTGCCAGCAGCTTAGCAGGGTGGGGGCGTGGGGCCAACGTCCTGACTTTC.

The J gene is TRBJ1-4, the V gene TRBV28; TRBD1 agrees at 7 bases. The CDR3 totals 18 residues. V lost 3 bases and J lost 8; bases outside the gene matches: 18. Per germline, CDR1 MDHEN and CDR2 SYDVKM. CDR3 amino acids: CASSLRSYSLDRVEKLFF. CDR3 nucleotide sequence: TGTGCCAGCAGTTTGCGAAGCTACAGCCTAGACAGGGTCGAAAAACTGTTTTTT.

This clonotype was seen only a few times. The CDR3 region is CASSGQTTQYF. CDR3 DNA: TGTGCCAGCAGCGGACAGACCACGCAGTATTTT. The chain combines TRBV6-5 with TRBJ2-3; tentatively, D is TRBD1 (6 bases). Germline values: CDR1 MNHEY, CDR2 SVGAGI. The CDR3 extends over 11 amino acids. V was shortened by 6 bases and J by 9 bases, with 10 bases between the two germline ends.

The chain employs TRBV10-1 and TRBJ2-2; weak D call: TRBD2 (5 bases). From germline, CDR1 is WNHNN and CDR2 SYGVQD (reference sequence). The germline V and J ends were trimmed by 3 bases and 13 bases, with 12 bases remaining between them. This CDR3 has 12 residues. The CDR3 here is CASSDLRTALFF. The CDR3 DNA is TGCGCCAGCAGTGACCTAAGGACTGCGCTGTTTTTT.

V is TRBV20-1 and J is TRBJ2-5; perhaps TRBD2 as D (6 bases). CDR1 is DFQATT and CDR2 is SNEGSKA in the germline V gene (reference sequence). This CDR3 has 14 amino acids. V lost 2 bases, J lost 1 base, and 11 bases lay in between. The CDR3 DNA is TGCAGTGCTAGACGGGACTCACGCCAAGAGACCCAGTACTTC. Encoded protein: CSARRDSRQETQYF.

This clonotype showed up many times. This chain links TRBV5-1 with TRBJ2-5, with D unresolved. The CDR3 length is 13 residues. Germline CDR1 reads SGHRS; CDR2 reads YFSETQ. Trimming pared 0 bases from V and 2 bases from J, leaving 5 bases between. The CDR3 reads CASSLDQQETQYF. The DNA of the CDR3 is TGCGCCAGCAGCTTGGATCAGCAAGAGACCCAGTACTTC.